The text below deals with one TCR beta chain. This sample stems from a study of T cells in Graves' hyperthyroidism and ophthalmopathy. Across the study: Peripheral blood was obtained at initial diagnosis, preceding any treatment.

RNA transcripts were the template for amplifying TCR beta CDR3 regions. First-round RT-PCR with HTBI primers amplified the TCR CDR3 region. MiXCR was run by TCRdb on the multiplex PCR reads, yielding one entry per CDR3 protein. Of more than 300,000 distinct CDR3 sequences in the sample, 18% were seen once. The source of the PBMCs was approximately 9.5 ml of fresh peripheral blood. Sequencing input: blood. The source is a man younger than 35 with Graves' ophthalmopathy.

The CDR3: CSARGLGSSPLHF. CDR3 bases: TGCAGTGCTAGAGGGCTGGGGAGTTCACCCCTCCACTTT. V gene TRBV20-1 combines with J gene TRBJ1-6; D unresolved. V gave up 1 base and J gave up 9 bases, with 10 bases separating them. The CDR3 runs to 13 residues. Germline V gene sequence: CDR1 DFQATT, CDR2 SNEGSKA (reference sequence).